In this sample, the clone carrying this TCR beta chain turned up a few times. The data originate from a study of regulatory T cells in long-lasting Graves disease. Study at large: Newly diagnosed Graves' patients had taken antithyroid drugs under 3 months.

With iRepertoire HTBI primers and Arm-PCR of CDR3 regions, TCR beta libraries were built. TCRdb ran MiXCR on the multiplex PCR reads and lists one entry per CDR3 protein. The profile shows around 480,000 distinct CDR3 sequences, about 16% of them singletons. Noted time point: newly diagnosed GD, antithyroid drugs for less than 3 months. PBMC RNA was the source of the TCR library. This sample was shared with a second study, whose subject was T cells in Graves' hyperthyroidism and ophthalmopathy. That paper states: Absent ophthalmopathy progression within 18 months defined stable Graves' hyperthyroidism. Diagnoses rested on clinical symptoms, serum thyroxine and TRAb, thyroid ultrasound and orbital computed tomography.

Sequenced here: peripheral blood mononuclear cells (PBMCs), sampled at new diagnosis, from a patient treated with antithyroid drugs. This receptor was taken from a woman aged 35-65 years with Graves disease.

CDR3 sequence reads: CASSLQEIGEQYF. The CDR3 nucleotides read TGCGCCAGCAGCTTGCAAGAAATCGGGGAGCAGTACTTC. The chain employs TRBV5-1 and TRBJ2-7; D ambiguous. Germline assignment: CDR1 SGHRS and CDR2 YFSETQ. V lost 1 base to trimming and J lost 7 bases, with 12 bases between them. The CDR3 contains 13 residues. The whole variable domain, filled in from reference TRBV5-1 and TRBJ2-7, reads KAGVTQTPRYLIKTRGQQVTLSCSPISGHRSVSWYQQTPGQGLQFLFEYFSETQRNKGNFPGRFSGRQFSNSRSEMNVSTLELGDSALYLCASSLQEIGEQYFGPGTRLTVT.